These 19 T cell receptor beta chains share one sample of origin, sequenced in a study of response to subunit inactivated influenza vaccine. TCRdb redid the calling of the RT-PCR reads with MiXCR, one entry per CDR3 protein. This table holds about 570,000 distinct CDR3 sequences, approximately 10% found once. The sample was also reused in another study, on T cells expressing NK-cell markers. That source reports: Beta-chain TCR cDNA was generated via 5'RACE template switching with UMIs.

This sample comprised PBMCs from blood, obtained on the day of vaccination. These receptors were obtained from a middle-aged man who received an inactivated influenza vaccine.

The CDR3 is CASSQDRRGDNEQFF. The DNA of the CDR3 is TGTGCCAGCAGCCAAGATAGACGGGGGGACAATGAGCAGTTCTTC. This rearrangement joins TRBV4-2 to TRBJ2-1; 7 bases are a match to TRBD2. Germline trimming cut 0 bases from V and 5 bases from J; bases unmatched to any gene: 4. The CDR3 has 15 residues. CDR1 and CDR2 from the germline V gene are LGHNA and YNFKEQ.

This clonotype was counted at least ten times. The rearrangement uses TRBV11-2 and TRBJ2-3, with 11 bases matching TRBD2. CDR3 length: 18 residues. Trimming at V came to 5 bases and at J to 0 bases, leaving 10 bases not matched to a gene. Germline V lookup: CDR1 SGHAT, CDR2 FQNNGV. The CDR3: CASSLLAGGPKSTDTQYF. The CDR3 nucleotides are TGTGCCAGCAGCCTTCTAGCGGGGGGCCCTAAGAGCACAGATACGCAGTATTTT.

This clonotype was recorded a few times. J is TRBJ2-5 and V is TRBV5-1; the D gene could be TRBD1 or TRBD2 (5 bases each). Germline lookup yields CDR1 SGHRS and CDR2 YFSETQ. CDR3 length: 14 amino acids. Trimming shortened V by 6 bases and J by 4 bases, and 16 bases separated the two germline ends. This CDR3 is CASTPWGNGETQYF. The CDR3 nucleotides read TGCGCCAGCACCCCCTGGGGGAACGGAGAGACCCAGTACTTC.

The CDR3 reads CASSQSGTGYNEQFF. The CDR3 nucleotides read TGCGCCAGCAGCCAGTCAGGGACGGGGTACAATGAGCAGTTCTTC. The chain recombines TRBV4-1 with TRBJ2-1; either TRBD1 or TRBD2 may fit D (5 bases each). Deletions cut 3 bases from V and 4 bases from J, with 13 bases between. Germline CDR1 MGHRA, CDR2 YSYEKL. This CDR3 spans 15 amino acids.

In DNA form, the CDR3 reads TGTGCCAGCAGTTTGTACAGCCAAGAGACCCAGTACTTC. This encodes CASSLYSQETQYF. The gene calls are TRBV28 and TRBJ2-5; D remains unclear. Trimming stripped 3 bases from V and 1 base from J, with 6 bases between. In germline, CDR1 is MDHEN, CDR2 SYDVKM. This CDR3 has 13 amino acids.

This clonotype was seen only a few times. The chain employs TRBV12-3 or TRBV12-4 and TRBJ2-4; D gene ambiguous. With 2 bases removed from V and 9 bases from J, the gap between germline ends came to 11 bases. The CDR3 covers 13 residues. The CDR3 coding sequence is TGTGCCAGCAGTTTATACCGAAACGCCATTCAGTACTTC. This encodes CASSLYRNAIQYF.

The J gene is TRBJ2-1, the V gene TRBV29-1; tentative D call: TRBD2 (5 bases). V lost 4 bases, J lost 9 bases, and 13 bases lay in between. Germline-derived CDR1 and CDR2 are SQVTM and ANQGSEA. CDR3 size: 12 residues. This chain's CDR3 is CSVGGYTREQFF. The CDR3, as DNA: TGCAGCGTTGGCGGGTATACACGTGAGCAGTTCTTC.

This clonotype was detected a few times. The V call is TRBV4-1, the J call TRBJ1-1, with a possible D match to TRBD1 (5 bases). The CDR3 length is 17 residues. The ends were cut back, 3 bases at V and 5 bases at J, with 22 bases in the middle. CDR1 and CDR2 (germline): MGHRA, YSYEKL. The CDR3 sequence is CASSQESLGGRRTEAFF. CDR3 bases: TGCGCCAGCAGCCAGGAATCGTTGGGGGGAAGGAGGACTGAAGCTTTCTTT.

The chain uses TRBV25-1 and TRBJ1-1; the D is unclear. V was cut by 6 bases and J by 1 base, with 6 bases left in between. The germline V gene encodes CDR1 MGHDK and CDR2 SYGVNS. The CDR3 is 12 amino acids. In DNA, the CDR3 is TGTGCCAGCAGGGGATCGAACACTGAAGCTTTCTTT. Translating it yields CASRGSNTEAFF.

This clonotype was counted only a few times. J is TRBJ2-1 and V is TRBV5-6; 9 nucleotides line up with TRBD2. Germline V lookup: CDR1 SGHDT, CDR2 YYEEEE. This CDR3 has 16 residues. The J segment lost 8 bases and the V segment lost 3 bases, leaving 12 bases of the junction unmatched. The CDR3 DNA is TGTGCCAGCAGCTATTTTCGGAGCGGGGGGTGGGATGAGCAGTTCTTC. It encodes CASSYFRSGGWDEQFF.

This clonotype was observed at least ten times. The junction departs from the called germline gene at one end, perhaps through a read error. The rearrangement uses TRBV7-2 and TRBJ2-5, with 8 positions matching TRBD2. Germline values: CDR1 SGHTA, CDR2 FQGNSA. CDR3 length equals 14 residues. CDR3 loop: CASSLAGLQETQYF. CDR3 in DNA: TGCGCCAGCAGCTTAGCGGGGCTTCAAGAGACCCAGTACTTC.

The V and J genes are TRBV7-2 and TRBJ2-1, with D perhaps matching TRBD1 or TRBD2 (5 bases each). Deletions cut 6 bases from V and 13 bases from J, with 16 bases between. The CDR3 is 12 amino acids. Looked up from germline, CDR1 is SGHTA and CDR2 is FQGNSA. Here the CDR3 DNA reads TGTGCCAGCAGTTCTATCCCGGGACCCCAGTTCTTC. The encoded protein is CASSSIPGPQFF.

This chain joins TRBV20-1 and TRBJ2-6; D not resolved. This CDR3 has 15 amino acids. The V gene lost 5 bases and the J gene lost 4 bases, with 15 bases spanning the gap. Germline assignment: CDR1 DFQATT and CDR2 SNEGSKA (reference sequence). CDR3 sequence reads: CSAPSWGSGANVLTF. In DNA, the CDR3 is TGCAGTGCTCCCTCGTGGGGTTCAGGGGCCAACGTCCTGACTTTC.

This clonotype has just a few counts. V is TRBV28 and J is TRBJ2-1; D may be TRBD1 (5 bases). The germline CDR1 and CDR2 sequences are MDHEN and SYDVKM. The CDR3 sequence is 16 residues long. The ends were cut back, 5 bases at V and 0 bases at J, with 14 bases in the middle. The CDR3 region has the DNA TGTGCCAGCAGTCTACTTGGGGCAGGCTCCTACAATGAGCAGTTCTTC. Translating it yields CASSLLGAGSYNEQFF. The variable domain in full, with the rest retrieved from reference TRBV28 and TRBJ2-1, is DVKVTQSSRYLVKRTGEKVFLECVQDMDHENMFWYRQDPGLGLRLIYFSYDVKMKEKGDIPEGYSVSREKKERFSLILESASTNQTSMYLCASSLLGAGSYNEQFFGPGTRLTVL.

This clonotype was found many times. The chain links TRBV9 to TRBJ2-3; no reliable D call. Deletions cut 0 bases from V and 4 bases from J, with 3 bases between. The CDR3 extends over 12 amino acids. Germline lookup yields CDR1 SGDLS and CDR2 YYNGEE. This CDR3 is CASSVGADTQYF. DNA for the CDR3: TGTGCCAGCAGCGTAGGTGCAGATACGCAGTATTTT.

At least ten counts were recorded for this clonotype. The rearrangement links TRBV5-1 to TRBJ1-3; D not resolved. Germline CDR1 is SGHRS and CDR2 is YFSETQ. V gave up 1 base and J gave up 0 bases, with 11 bases separating them. The CDR3 covers 16 residues. This CDR3 reads CASSLPGPSSGNTIYF. CDR3 DNA sequence: TGCGCCAGCAGCTTGCCCGGACCGAGCTCTGGAAACACCATATATTTT.

The chain combines TRBV12-3 or TRBV12-4 with TRBJ2-7; no firm D call. The CDR3 is 16 residues long. Deletions cut 6 bases from V and 1 base from J, with 19 bases between. DNA of the CDR3: TGTGCCAGCAGCTCTATAGGCGGAAGGGCGTCCTACGAGCAGTACTTC. As protein: CASSSIGGRASYEQYF.

This clonotype came up a few times. V is TRBV7-8 and J is TRBJ2-1; D is unclear. Germline lookup yields CDR1 SGHVS and CDR2 FQNEAQ. The CDR3 is 19 residues long. V lost 3 bases, J lost 1 base, and 22 bases lay in between. CDR3 region: CASSLDTTYLVQSYNEQFF. CDR3 nucleotide sequence: TGTGCCAGCAGCTTGGATACGACCTACCTCGTCCAATCCTACAATGAGCAGTTCTTC.

This clonotype has ten or more counts. The chain combines TRBV5-1 with TRBJ2-7; no firm D call. Trimming stripped 4 bases from V and 4 bases from J, with 12 bases between. Germline values: CDR1 SGHRS, CDR2 YFSETQ. The CDR3 has 13 residues. In nucleotides, the CDR3 is TGCGCCAGCAGCCAAGGACCCCTTTACGAGCAGTACTTC. It codes for CASSQGPLYEQYF.